The 17 T cell receptor beta chains given below trace back to one sample, sequenced in a study of cytomegalovirus exposure and HLA in healthy donors. Sequencing used immunoSEQ multiplex PCR; TCRdb keeps in-frame clones, though not all of them. The table shows some 140,000 clones, with just under 85% occurring only once. The sequenced material came from PBMCs. The receptor source for this set is a man aged 30 to 39 in good health and CMV-seropositive.

V and J are TRBV6-5 and TRBJ1-4; tentatively, D is TRBD1 (5 bases). CDR1 MNHEY and CDR2 SVGAGI come from the germline V gene. The germline V and J ends were trimmed by 4 bases and 5 bases, with 14 bases remaining between them. The CDR3 length is 15 residues. The CDR3 here is CASSSSGGGNEKLFF. The CDR3 coding sequence is TGTGCCAGCAGTTCTTCCGGGGGTGGGAATGAAAAACTGTTTTTT.

The chain couples TRBV7-8 to TRBJ2-7, with TRBD1 identical over 8 bases. CDR1 is SGHVS and CDR2 is FQNEAQ in the germline V gene. The V gene end was trimmed by 1 base and the J gene end by 0 bases; junction bases not matched to a gene: 2. This CDR3 is built from 15 residues. The CDR3 DNA sequence: TGTGCCAGCAGCTTAGGACAGGGGAGCTCCTACGAGCAGTACTTC. Its protein is CASSLGQGSSYEQYF.

This clone showed up just a few times. The chain combines TRBV5-1 with TRBJ1-4; 11 bases are shared with TRBD1. This CDR3 is 15 amino acids long. The V and J ends lost 2 bases and 7 bases, in that order; junction bases with no gene match: 4. From germline, CDR1 is SGHRS and CDR2 YFSETQ. The CDR3 DNA is TGCGCCAGCAGCTTTGCCGGGACAGGGGGTGAAAAACTGTTTTTT. Its translation is CASSFAGTGGEKLFF.

There are many counts of this clone. The rearrangement joins TRBV2 to TRBJ2-5; 7 bases agree with TRBD1. This CDR3 is built from 14 residues. Germline CDR1 SNHLY, CDR2 FYNNEI. Germline trimming cut 7 bases from V and 9 bases from J; bases unmatched to any gene: 14. CDR3 DNA sequence: TGTGCCAGCAAAGCCTCCCAGGGGACAGTGGCCCAGTACTTC. It specifies CASKASQGTVAQYF.

With regard to this clone: The sample has other DNA sequences that encode this CDR3 too. V is TRBV5-4 and J is TRBJ1-2; TRBD1 matches at 7 bases. CDR3 length equals 13 residues. After removal of 1 base from V and 4 bases from J, the junction contained 1 base not matched to a gene. Per the germline V gene, CDR1 is SGHNT and CDR2 is YYREEE (reference sequence). Here the CDR3 reads CASSLSGGYGYTF. The CDR3 nucleotides are TGTGCCAGCAGCTTGTCAGGGGGCTATGGCTACACCTTC.

The chain employs TRBV7-9 and TRBJ2-7; 9 bases agree with TRBD1. With V trimmed by 5 bases and J by 5 bases, 7 bases remained unmatched. The CDR3 extends over 14 amino acids. The germline gives CDR1 SEHNR, CDR2 FQNEAQ (reference sequence). The CDR3 coding sequence is TGTGCCAGCAGCCCAACAGGGGGCCGAAACGAGCAGTACTTC. Protein product: CASSPTGGRNEQYF. The full variable domain, with the rest looked up from reference TRBV7-9 and TRBJ2-7, is DTGVSQNPRHKITKRGQNVTFRCDPISEHNRLYWYRQTLGQGPEFLTYFQNEAQLEKSRLLSDRFSAERPKGSFSTLEIQRTEQGDSAMYLCASSPTGGRNEQYFGPGTRLTVT.

The chain couples TRBV19 to TRBJ2-5, with 14 bases aligning to TRBD2. The trim removed 3 bases at V and 1 base at J, leaving 1 base unmatched. The CDR3 is made up of 16 amino acids. Germline lookup yields CDR1 LNHDA and CDR2 SQIVND (reference sequence). The CDR3 coding sequence is TGTGCCAGTAGTATCGGACTAGCGGGGGGCCAAGAGACCCAGTACTTC. Protein sequence: CASSIGLAGGQETQYF.

The CDR3 nucleotides read TGTGCCAACCACCGGACAGCCAACACTGAAGCTTTCTTT. Translated: CANHRTANTEAFF. This sequence joins TRBV2 and TRBJ1-1, with D possibly being TRBD1 (6 bases). Trimming pared 10 bases from V and 2 bases from J, leaving 14 bases between. The CDR3 has 13 amino acids. The V gene's germline CDR1 is SNHLY and CDR2 FYNNEI.

The chain is built from TRBV5-1 and TRBJ2-3, with 8 bases matching TRBD1. CDR3 length equals 16 residues. Per germline, CDR1 SGHRS and CDR2 YFSETQ. V trimming: 4 bases; J trimming: 0 bases; junction bases outside the gene matches: 7. CDR3: CASSLWTGTSTDTQYF. DNA of the CDR3: TGCGCCAGCAGCCTCTGGACAGGGACTAGCACAGATACGCAGTATTTT.

The chain is built from TRBV5-4 and TRBJ1-2, with 9 bases aligning to TRBD1. This CDR3 is built from 16 residues. The V gene's germline CDR1 is SGHNT and CDR2 YYREEE (reference sequence). The junction had 8 bases not matched to a gene; V was cut back by 3 bases and J by 2 bases. The CDR3 is CASSSQTGGKNYGYTF. CDR3 coding DNA: TGTGCCAGCAGCTCGCAAACAGGGGGCAAGAACTATGGCTACACCTTC.

The chain employs TRBV27 and TRBJ1-2; 7 bases match TRBD1. Looked up from germline, CDR1 is MNHEY and CDR2 is SMNVEV (reference sequence). V was clipped by 1 base and J by 6 bases; unmatched bases: 5. The CDR3 length is 14 residues. The CDR3 DNA is TGTGCCAGCAGTTTATTTCCGACAGGGAATGGCTACACCTTC. Its protein is CASSLFPTGNGYTF.

The chain recombines TRBV29-1 with TRBJ1-3, with D maybe TRBD1 (6 bases). Germline V lookup: CDR1 SQVTM, CDR2 ANQGSEA. The CDR3 consists of 12 residues. Trimming left V 6 bases short and J 2 bases short, with 8 bases between. CDR3 amino acids: CSVKGAGNTIYF. CDR3 nucleotides: TGCAGCGTAAAGGGGGCTGGAAACACCATATATTTT.

This clone was detected once. The chain joins TRBV10-3 to TRBJ1-1; D is unclear. The germline CDR1 and CDR2 sequences are ENHRY and SYGVKD. Deletions cut 6 bases from V and 5 bases from J, with 13 bases between. The CDR3 extends over 13 amino acids. The CDR3 loop is CAIRMEGKTEAFF. CDR3 DNA sequence: TGTGCCATCAGAATGGAGGGAAAGACTGAAGCTTTCTTT.

The chain couples TRBV5-1 to TRBJ1-2; D gene unclear. The germline V gene encodes CDR1 SGHRS and CDR2 YFSETQ. This CDR3 has 14 residues. With 0 bases removed from V and 2 bases from J, the gap between germline ends came to 8 bases. CDR3 loop: CASSLEAGNYGYTF. The CDR3 region has the DNA TGCGCCAGCAGCTTGGAGGCAGGCAACTATGGCTACACCTTC.

The chain joins TRBV4-1 to TRBJ1-1; D unclear. Trimming pared 1 base from V and 2 bases from J, leaving 11 bases between. The length of the CDR3 is 15 residues. From germline, CDR1 is MGHRA and CDR2 YSYEKL. This CDR3 is CASSQGVTDNTEAFF. The DNA for the CDR3 is TGCGCCAGCAGCCAAGGGGTTACAGATAACACTGAAGCTTTCTTT.

CDR3 sequence (DNA): TGTGCCAGCAGTGACCCCGGAGCTTCCACAGATACGCAGTATTTT. Protein sequence: CASSDPGASTDTQYF. This sequence joins TRBV2 and TRBJ2-3; D gene ambiguous. The CDR3 length is 15 residues. The V end was cut by 3 bases, the J end by 2 bases, with 12 bases between. CDR1 SNHLY and CDR2 FYNNEI come from the germline V gene.

This clone was detected only once. V and J are TRBV7-2 and TRBJ2-7; 7 bases agree with TRBD2. Germline-derived CDR1 and CDR2 are SGHTA and FQGNSA. The ends lost 1 base at V and 4 bases at J; junction bases unmatched: 7. This CDR3 region has 15 residues. The chain's CDR3 is CASSLVSGGIYEQYF. Written as DNA, the CDR3 is TGTGCCAGCAGCTTAGTTTCCGGGGGGATATACGAGCAGTACTTC.